This T cell receptor (beta chain) was recovered during a study of OX40 agonist ivuxolimab in advanced cancers. Study at large: The dose-escalation group included hepatocellular carcinoma, melanoma, renal cell carcinoma and head and neck cancer. Of mixed ages from about 20 to 80 and averaging about 56 years, the group was roughly 85% male. One hepatocellular carcinoma and a couple of cutaneous melanoma patients partially responded. Notes on the study in general: There was clonal expansion of CD4+ and CD8+ blood T cells by week 6 at 0.1 to 3.0 mg/kg.

Assay used: immunoSEQ multiplex PCR; TCRdb lists only in-frame clones, some missing. The data hold over 45,000 clones, with around nine tenths observed a single time. The V end was cut by 10 bases, the J end by 4 bases, with 35 bases between. Germline V lookup: CDR1 MDHEN, CDR2 SYDVKM. This CDR3 region has 19 residues. Worth noting for this clone: The target antigen is unknown.

This specimen was CD4+ or CD8+ T cells sorted from blood, taken in a trial of the OX40 agonist ivuxolimab. The V gene is TRBV28, the J gene TRBJ2-7; D call uncertain. This TCR derives from an adult with an advanced solid tumor such as melanoma, head and neck, liver or kidney cancer. As DNA, the CDR3 is TGTGCCACGCGTACTTCCACCTCGTACTCAGGCGGAAGCCTATACGAGCAGTACTTC. Translated: CATRTSTSYSGGSLYEQYF.